The rows below give T cell receptor beta chains drawn from one sample of a study of graft-versus-host responses after intestinal transplantation. These receptors have no identified antigens. Clones were read by immunoSEQ multiplex PCR, and TCRdb kept only the in-frame ones, dropping some. The sample carries some 93,000 clones, roughly 90% recorded once. The sample was unstimulated CD8+ T cells sorted from spleen or lymph node cells, taken before intestinal transplant. These TCRs come from a human donor who received an intestinal transplant. Each CDR3 is given with its conserved first and last residue. A D gene is named only where the DNA matches it firmly.

CDR3aa: CASSLGGNTIYF; d_gene: -; v_gene: TRBV5-4; j_gene: TRBJ1-3
CDR3aa: CAWSVGGQGAYEQYF; d_gene: TRBD1; v_gene: TRBV30; j_gene: TRBJ2-7
CDR3aa: CASSQWTQGKGRPNTEAFF; d_gene: -; v_gene: TRBV4-1; j_gene: TRBJ1-1
CDR3aa: CASSFGELNEQYF; d_gene: -; v_gene: TRBV28; j_gene: TRBJ2-7
CDR3aa: CSGLLQGRDGYTF; d_gene: -; v_gene: TRBV29-1; j_gene: TRBJ1-2
CDR3aa: CASSSPGGGPTDTQYF; d_gene: TRBD2; v_gene: TRBV7-6; j_gene: TRBJ2-3
CDR3aa: CASSTTSGPDYEQYF; d_gene: TRBD2; v_gene: TRBV7-9; j_gene: TRBJ2-7
CDR3aa: CASSLDRELYEQYF; d_gene: -; v_gene: TRBV11-2; j_gene: TRBJ2-7
CDR3aa: CASSQDPGGEQYF; d_gene: -; v_gene: TRBV4-1; j_gene: TRBJ2-7
CDR3aa: CASSWTSGSEQYF; d_gene: TRBD2; v_gene: TRBV7-7; j_gene: TRBJ2-7
CDR3aa: CASSRGTSGGASDTQYF; d_gene: TRBD2; v_gene: TRBV5-1; j_gene: TRBJ2-3
CDR3aa: CASSQAGDRSYEQYF; d_gene: TRBD2; v_gene: TRBV4-3; j_gene: TRBJ2-7
CDR3aa: CATSITGNTGEQYF; d_gene: -; v_gene: TRBV15; j_gene: TRBJ2-7
CDR3aa: CASSISPQGGDGYTF; d_gene: TRBD1; v_gene: TRBV19; j_gene: TRBJ1-2
CDR3aa: CASSRLLGHNQPQHF; d_gene: -; v_gene: TRBV6-5; j_gene: TRBJ1-5
CDR3aa: CASSNSHNQPQHF; d_gene: -; v_gene: TRBV19; j_gene: TRBJ1-5
CDR3aa: CASSSPGIYGYTF; d_gene: -; v_gene: TRBV4-1; j_gene: TRBJ1-2
CDR3aa: CASSLRPIEGDGTEAFF; d_gene: -; v_gene: TRBV27; j_gene: TRBJ1-1
CDR3aa: CASSLEGQPNEKLFF; d_gene: -; v_gene: TRBV7-9; j_gene: TRBJ1-4
CDR3aa: CASSPMPGAYNEQFF; d_gene: -; v_gene: TRBV19; j_gene: TRBJ2-1
CDR3aa: CASSSRDREGLAGGIEQFF; d_gene: TRBD2; v_gene: TRBV5-1; j_gene: TRBJ2-1
CDR3aa: CASSFLTGNEQYF; d_gene: -; v_gene: TRBV28; j_gene: TRBJ2-7
CDR3aa: CASRMREATWPYGYTF; d_gene: -; v_gene: TRBV19; j_gene: TRBJ1-2
CDR3aa: CASRRETYEQYF; d_gene: -; v_gene: TRBV2; j_gene: TRBJ2-7
CDR3aa: CASQQGYTEAFF; d_gene: -; v_gene: TRBV10-2; j_gene: TRBJ1-1
CDR3aa: CASSPRDRTYEQYF; d_gene: TRBD1; v_gene: TRBV4-1; j_gene: TRBJ2-7
CDR3aa: CASSTLPLSYEQYF; d_gene: -; v_gene: TRBV27; j_gene: TRBJ2-7
CDR3aa: CASSLLLAGANEQFF; d_gene: TRBD2; v_gene: TRBV28; j_gene: TRBJ2-1
CDR3aa: CASTRDPQETQYF; d_gene: -; v_gene: TRBV6-6; j_gene: TRBJ2-5
CDR3aa: CASSQVYAVSYEQYF; d_gene: -; v_gene: TRBV4-1; j_gene: TRBJ2-7
CDR3aa: CASRTVANEKLFF; d_gene: -; v_gene: TRBV6-6; j_gene: TRBJ1-4
CDR3aa: CASSLDGSNQPQHF; d_gene: -; v_gene: TRBV6-5; j_gene: TRBJ1-5
CDR3aa: CASSAGRNTGELFF; d_gene: -; v_gene: TRBV10-1; j_gene: TRBJ2-2
CDR3aa: CASSPPAGTSSSGANVLTF; d_gene: -; v_gene: TRBV18; j_gene: TRBJ2-6
CDR3aa: CASSFRVSQEAFF; d_gene: -; v_gene: TRBV6-5; j_gene: TRBJ1-1
CDR3aa: CASSQAWSTGQGSETQYF; d_gene: TRBD1; v_gene: TRBV4-3; j_gene: TRBJ2-5
CDR3aa: CASSFSLRDRDTGELFF; d_gene: TRBD1; v_gene: TRBV7-6; j_gene: TRBJ2-2
CDR3aa: CASSVATSSDTQYF; d_gene: -; v_gene: TRBV9; j_gene: TRBJ2-3
CDR3aa: CASSRFFAGIGNEQFF; d_gene: -; v_gene: TRBV11-2; j_gene: TRBJ2-1
CDR3aa: CASTDSGAFF; d_gene: -; v_gene: TRBV6-1; j_gene: TRBJ1-1
CDR3aa: CASSPRFSGTYEQYF; d_gene: -; v_gene: TRBV4-1; j_gene: TRBJ2-7
CDR3aa: CASSLAGVVNEQFF; d_gene: TRBD2; v_gene: TRBV5-6; j_gene: TRBJ2-1
CDR3aa: CAIKGGQRSYEQYF; d_gene: TRBD2; v_gene: TRBV10-3; j_gene: TRBJ2-7
CDR3aa: CASSSRTGPLTADTQYF; d_gene: TRBD1; v_gene: TRBV7-9; j_gene: TRBJ2-3
CDR3aa: CATSGGEGYNEQFF; d_gene: TRBD2; v_gene: TRBV15; j_gene: TRBJ2-1
CDR3aa: CASIPRGPLSTDTQYF; d_gene: -; v_gene: TRBV27; j_gene: TRBJ2-3
CDR3aa: CASSIFDGSYEQYF; d_gene: -; v_gene: TRBV19; j_gene: TRBJ2-7
CDR3aa: CASSVALAGGEQYF; d_gene: TRBD2; v_gene: TRBV9; j_gene: TRBJ2-7
CDR3aa: CASSQVHGSGYEQYF; d_gene: -; v_gene: TRBV4-1; j_gene: -
CDR3aa: CASSLGQGVPYEQYF; d_gene: TRBD1; v_gene: TRBV27; j_gene: TRBJ2-7
CDR3aa: CASSQGQGVNTEAFF; d_gene: TRBD1; v_gene: TRBV4-3; j_gene: TRBJ1-1
CDR3aa: CASSPLFGENTEAFF; d_gene: -; v_gene: TRBV6-6; j_gene: TRBJ1-1
CDR3aa: CASTQRQGTNSPLHF; d_gene: TRBD1; v_gene: TRBV6-5; j_gene: TRBJ1-6
CDR3aa: CASSELGFELAGFGYEQYF; d_gene: TRBD2; v_gene: TRBV2; j_gene: TRBJ2-7
CDR3aa: CSVEDRGLRGNEQFF; d_gene: -; v_gene: TRBV29-1; j_gene: TRBJ2-1
CDR3aa: CSATMTGGLISYEQYF; d_gene: TRBD1; v_gene: TRBV29-1; j_gene: TRBJ2-7
CDR3aa: CASSYSGDNTEAFF; d_gene: -; v_gene: TRBV6-5; j_gene: TRBJ1-1